Listed here are 5 T cell receptor beta chains from one sample, sequenced in a study of blood T cell repertoires in COVID-19. The repertoire was sequenced with immunoSEQ multiplex PCR; TCRdb's copy has only in-frame clones and lacks some. The repertoire holds 170,000 or so clones, with 70% to 90% as singletons. Material: peripheral blood. These receptors came from a man in his fifties with active or convalescent COVID-19.

The chain uses TRBV19 and TRBJ2-3; D may be TRBD2 (5 bases). Germline V gene sequence: CDR1 LNHDA, CDR2 SQIVND (reference sequence). The ends were cut back, 4 bases at V and 2 bases at J, with 10 bases in the middle. There are 14 residues in the CDR3. The CDR3 region is CASSTHDYTDTQYF. Here the CDR3 DNA reads TGTGCCAGTAGTACCCACGACTACACAGATACGCAGTATTTT. Complete variable domain (other parts from reference TRBV19 and TRBJ2-3): DGGITQSPKYLFRKEGQNVTLSCEQNLNHDAMYWYRQDPGQGLRLIYYSQIVNDFQKGDIAEGYSVSREKKESFPLTVTSAQKNPTAFYLCASSTHDYTDTQYFGPGTRLTVL.

V and J are TRBV7-2 and TRBJ1-2, with unresolved D. Germline V lookup: CDR1 SGHTA, CDR2 FQGNSA. This CDR3 spans 14 amino acids. Trimming left V 0 bases short and J 2 bases short, with 7 bases between. This CDR3 is CASSLAKENYGYTF. The CDR3 DNA is TGTGCCAGCAGCTTAGCGAAGGAGAACTATGGCTACACCTTC.

V usage is TRBV7-2 and J usage is TRBJ1-6; 7 positions match TRBD1. The CDR3 runs 14 residues. CDR1 and CDR2 (germline): SGHTA, FQGNSA. J was trimmed by 9 bases and V by 5 bases; bases with no gene match: 7. The CDR3 loop is CASSPRQGGSPLHF. In DNA form, the CDR3 reads TGTGCCAGCAGCCCACGACAGGGTGGTTCACCCCTCCACTTT.

In this sample, this clone turned up once. The chain carries TRBV6-6 and TRBJ1-5, with D unresolved. The germline V and J ends were trimmed by 5 bases and 3 bases, with 8 bases remaining between them. Per the germline V gene, CDR1 is MNHNY and CDR2 is SVGAGI (reference sequence). The CDR3 spans 13 residues. The CDR3 protein is CASSKEFNQPQHF. Written as DNA, the CDR3 is TGTGCCAGCAGTAAGGAGTTCAATCAGCCCCAGCATTTT.

The V call is TRBV18, the J call TRBJ2-2; 7 bases map to TRBD1. The CDR3 spans 15 residues. Trimming removed 3 bases from V and 3 bases from J; junction bases left unmatched: 4. Per the germline V gene, CDR1 is KGHSH and CDR2 is LQKENI. The CDR3 here is CASSPNTGDTGELFF. The CDR3 DNA follows: TGTGCCAGCTCACCGAACACAGGGGACACCGGGGAGCTGTTTTTT.